These 19 T cell receptor beta chains originate from one sample sequenced in a study of blood T cell repertoires in COVID-19. The data were produced by immunoSEQ multiplex PCR, yet TCRdb's version contains in-frame clones alone and is incomplete. The sample lists around 99,000 clones; just over 90% were seen once. The sequenced material came from peripheral blood. These receptors all come from a woman in her 30s with acute or convalescent COVID-19.

The chain is built from TRBV15 and TRBJ1-6; 7 nucleotides line up with TRBD1. From germline, CDR1 is LNHNV and CDR2 YYDKDF (reference sequence). Trimming cost V 4 bases and J 6 bases; bases outside gene matches: 3. CDR3 length: 14 amino acids. Here the CDR3 DNA reads TGTGCCACCAGCAAGGACAGGTTTAATTCACCCCTCCACTTT. This gives the protein CATSKDRFNSPLHF. The variable domain in full, with the rest retrieved from reference TRBV15 and TRBJ1-6, is DAMVIQNPRYQVTQFGKPVTLSCSQTLNHNVMYWYQQKSSQAPKLLFHYYDKDFNNEADTPDNFQSRRPNTSFCFLDIRSPGLGDTAMYLCATSKDRFNSPLHFGNGTRLTVT.

This clone was recorded only once. CDR3: CSVVVRGYEQYF. The CDR3 nucleotides read TGCAGCGTTGTTGTCAGGGGATACGAGCAGTACTTC. This chain connects TRBV29-1 to TRBJ2-7; weak D call: TRBD1 (6 bases). CDR1 is SQVTM and CDR2 is ANQGSEA in the germline V gene. V was trimmed by 4 bases and J by 4 bases, leaving 11 bases between them. CDR3 length: 12 amino acids.

In DNA, the CDR3 is TGTGCCAGCAGCTTACTGAGACAGTCCACCCAGAACACTGAAGCTTTCTTT. This encodes CASSLLRQSTQNTEAFF. The chain carries TRBV11-3 and TRBJ1-1; D perhaps matches TRBD1 (5 bases). The CDR3 contains 17 residues. The germline V and J ends were trimmed by 2 bases and 1 base, with 17 bases remaining between them. Looked up from germline, CDR1 is SGHNT and CDR2 is YENEEA. Combining the CDR3 with reference TRBV11-3 and TRBJ1-1 gives the whole variable domain EAGVVQSPRYKIIEKKQPVAFWCNPISGHNTLYWYLQNLGQGPELLIRYENEEAVDDSQLPKDRFSAERLKGVDSTLKIQPAELGDSAVYLCASSLLRQSTQNTEAFFGQGTRLTVV.

This rearrangement joins TRBV29-1 to TRBJ2-7, with 10 bases aligning to TRBD2. Trimming cost V 4 bases and J 3 bases; bases outside gene matches: 3. Germline V lookup: CDR1 SQVTM, CDR2 ANQGSEA. The CDR3 runs to 13 residues. The CDR3 loop is CSVVSSGSYEQYF. CDR3 nucleotide sequence: TGCAGCGTTGTGTCTAGCGGGAGCTACGAGCAGTACTTC.

The chain joins TRBV28 to TRBJ2-7, with TRBD1 identical over 7 bases. The CDR3 spans 14 residues. V gave up 6 bases and J gave up 2 bases; unmatched junction bases: 7. Germline V lookup: CDR1 MDHEN, CDR2 SYDVKM. CDR3 region: CASSLGTGAYEQYF. In nucleotides, the CDR3 is TGTGCCAGCAGCCTGGGAACAGGGGCCTACGAGCAGTACTTC.

In its sample, this clone was seen a few times. The V and J genes are TRBV7-9 and TRBJ1-1; D unclear. The V gene's germline CDR1 is SEHNR and CDR2 FQNEAQ (reference sequence). Trimming left V 3 bases short and J 5 bases short, with 4 bases between. This CDR3 region has 11 residues. CDR3 coding DNA: TGTGCCAGCAGCTTCCGGACTGAAGCTTTCTTT. It codes for CASSFRTEAFF. Full variable domain (missing parts from reference TRBV7-9 and TRBJ1-1): DTGVSQNPRHKITKRGQNVTFRCDPISEHNRLYWYRQTLGQGPEFLTYFQNEAQLEKSRLLSDRFSAERPKGSFSTLEIQRTEQGDSAMYLCASSFRTEAFFGQGTRLTVV.

The genes are TRBV14 and TRBJ1-2; D perhaps matches TRBD1 (6 bases). This CDR3 region has 15 residues. Germline V gene data show CDR1 as SGHDN and CDR2 as FVKESK. The V end lost 3 bases, the J end lost 5 bases, and 16 bases lay between the germline ends. The CDR3 coding sequence is TGTGCCAGCAGCCAGATATCAGGGGTCCGATATGGCTACACCTTC. Amino acid sequence: CASSQISGVRYGYTF.

This clone was picked up one time. V and J are TRBV14 and TRBJ1-6; 9 positions match TRBD1. Germline V gene data show CDR1 as SGHDN and CDR2 as FVKESK. J lost 8 bases, V lost 0 bases, and 2 bases had no gene match. This CDR3 contains 15 residues. The CDR3 region is CASSQDTGGYSPLHF. As DNA, the CDR3 is TGTGCCAGCAGCCAAGATACAGGGGGCTATTCACCCCTCCACTTT.

The rearrangement uses TRBV28 and TRBJ1-2, with 11 bases lining up with TRBD1. Germline values: CDR1 MDHEN, CDR2 SYDVKM. Trimming at V came to 5 bases and at J to 7 bases, leaving 9 bases not matched to a gene. The CDR3 is 15 residues long. CDR3 loop: CASSVLGQGVVGYTF. CDR3 bases: TGTGCCAGCAGTGTTTTGGGACAGGGGGTTGTTGGCTACACCTTC.

V gene TRBV28 combines with J gene TRBJ1-5; TRBD1 aligns across 9 bases. Germline V lookup: CDR1 MDHEN, CDR2 SYDVKM. With 6 bases clipped from V and 6 bases from J, the junction kept 3 bases outside the gene matches. The CDR3 loop spans 13 amino acids. This chain's CDR3 is CASRGDRVQPQHF. The CDR3 nucleotides read TGTGCCAGCAGAGGGGACAGGGTTCAGCCCCAGCATTTT.

The chain joins TRBV5-5 to TRBJ1-2, with D uncertain. Trimming left V 1 base short and J 3 bases short, with 7 bases between. Germline CDR1 reads SGHKS; CDR2 reads YYEKEE (reference sequence). The CDR3 runs 13 residues. CDR3 nucleotide sequence: TGTGCCAGCAGCTTGCGGGTCGACTATGGCTACACCTTC. Encoded protein: CASSLRVDYGYTF.

This clone is a singleton in its sample. V gene TRBV5-1 combines with J gene TRBJ1-2; a possible D gene is TRBD1 (6 bases). There are 13 residues in the CDR3. Trimming took 1 base from V and 7 from J, leaving 11 bases between them. Germline values: CDR1 SGHRS, CDR2 YFSETQ. This chain's CDR3 is CASSLKDSGGYTF. The CDR3 coding sequence is TGCGCCAGCAGCTTGAAGGACAGCGGTGGCTACACCTTC.

The chain uses TRBV9 and TRBJ2-5; TRBD2 matches 9 bases. The CDR3 runs to 17 residues. Losses at the gene ends were 10 bases for V and 5 bases for J; bases not matched to a gene: 21. CDR1 and CDR2 (germline): SGDLS, YYNGEE. CDR3 sequence reads: CAGKKGTSRSRRETQYF. CDR3 in DNA: TGTGCCGGAAAAAAGGGGACTAGCAGGAGCAGACGGGAGACCCAGTACTTC.

The chain uses TRBV5-1 and TRBJ1-1; no reliable D call. Germline CDR1 is SGHRS and CDR2 is YFSETQ. The CDR3 totals 12 residues. V lost 6 bases and J lost 1, with 7 bases in between. Here the CDR3 reads CASNEPNTEAFF. The CDR3 DNA is TGCGCCAGCAATGAGCCGAACACTGAAGCTTTCTTT.

J is TRBJ1-4 and V is TRBV4-1; D is unresolved. This CDR3 comprises 11 residues. Per the germline V gene, CDR1 is MGHRA and CDR2 is YSYEKL. Trimming pared 6 bases from V and 5 bases from J, leaving 4 bases between. The CDR3 is CASRSNEKLFF. DNA for the CDR3: TGCGCCAGCAGGAGCAATGAAAAACTGTTTTTT.

This clone turned up a few times. The chain employs TRBV7-2 and TRBJ1-4, with TRBD1 identical over 9 bases. After removal of 5 bases from V and 12 bases from J, the junction contained 13 bases not matched to a gene. The CDR3 is made up of 15 amino acids. The germline V gene encodes CDR1 SGHTA and CDR2 FQGNSA. The CDR3 reads CASSPRRGTGIELFF. CDR3 nucleotides: TGTGCCAGCAGCCCCAGACGCGGGACAGGGATTGAACTGTTTTTT.

The chain joins TRBV19 to TRBJ2-1; 11 positions match TRBD2. This CDR3 comprises 19 residues. Germline V CDR1 and CDR2: LNHDA, SQIVND (reference sequence). J gave up 0 bases and V 7 bases, and 14 bases lay outside the gene matches. CDR3 sequence (DNA): TGTGCCAGTAAGCCGCCGGGACTAGCGGCAGTGAGCTCCTACAATGAGCAGTTCTTC. Translated, it gives CASKPPGLAAVSSYNEQFF.

This clone was counted only a few times. The chain combines TRBV3-1 (or the pseudogene TRBV3-2) with TRBJ1-2; no reliable D call. The CDR3 runs to 13 residues. The V gene's germline CDR1 is LGHDT and CDR2 YNNKEL (reference sequence). With 6 bases removed from V and 8 bases from J, the gap between germline ends came to 16 bases. The CDR3 DNA is TGTGCCAGCAGAAGAGGGCAGGAGCAGGGCTACACCTTC. Translated: CASRRGQEQGYTF.

The rearrangement links TRBV18 to TRBJ1-2, with D possibly TRBD1 on 6 matching bases. With 3 bases removed from V and 2 bases from J, the gap between germline ends came to 7 bases. Germline V CDR1 and CDR2: KGHSH, LQKENI. There are 13 residues in the CDR3. CDR3 DNA sequence: TGTGCCAGCTCACCGGACAGAAACTATGGCTACACCTTC. It yields the protein CASSPDRNYGYTF. Based on the CDR3 plus reference TRBV18 and TRBJ1-2, the full variable domain is NAGVMQNPRHLVRRRGQEARLRCSPMKGHSHVYWYRQLPEEGLKFMVYLQKENIIDESGMPKERFSAEFPKEGPSILRIQQVVRGDSAAYFCASSPDRNYGYTFGSGTRLTVV.